This T cell receptor (beta chain) was retrieved from a study of CD8 T cells in ankylosing spondylitis. The CDR3 length is 14 residues. Trimming pared 0 bases from V and 4 bases from J, leaving 10 bases between. One entry per CDR3 protein results from TCRdb running MiXCR on the 5' RACE reads. The data hold about 360,000 distinct CDR3 sequences, with 20% observed a single time. The table lists this clonotype with many counts. Sequenced sample: blood, either unsorted or a sorted T cell fraction (not recorded which). The clonotype comes from a male donor with ankylosing spondylitis or in good health (not recorded which). This chain joins TRBV12-3 or TRBV12-4 and TRBJ2-7; D unclear. CDR3 nucleotides: TGTGCCAGCAGTTTAGCCAATCCAGGATACGAGCAGTACTTC. This sequence encodes CASSLANPGYEQYF.